The sequence of this T cell receptor beta chain was determined in a study of T cell responses to AZD1222 COVID-19 vaccine. Study observations and caveats: Unmutated variant regions are reportedly the target of nearly half of TCRs that are spike-specific. Possibly, clonal diversity was underestimated; donors were largely white British and included more females. The span of vaccine-associated CD4 TCRs extended across spike, with dominance at 160-218 and 743-854. Seropositive status at baseline applied to only 6 or 7 AZD1222 recipients.

This clone has just a few counts. Its antigen remains unknown. Method: immunoSEQ multiplex PCR; TCRdb's copy keeps in-frame clones and lacks some. Of roughly 42,000 clones in the sample, around 82% are singletons; the top ten hold approximately 3.9%. Germline V gives CDR1 SGHKS, CDR2 YYEKEE (reference sequence). The ends were cut back, 5 bases at V and 10 bases at J, with 16 bases in the middle. This CDR3 has 13 amino acids. V is TRBV5-5 and J is TRBJ1-5; no definite D call. This receptor was taken from an adult in good health. The sequences come from peripheral blood, collected on day 0 of AZD1222 vaccination. The CDR3 loop reads CASSEDPNEPQHF. In DNA, the CDR3 is TGTGCCAGCAGTGAAGACCCCAACGAACCCCAGCATTTT. The variable domain in full, completed from reference TRBV5-5 and TRBJ1-5, reads DAGVTQSPTHLIKTRGQQVTLRCSPISGHKSVSWYQQVLGQGPQFIFQYYEKEERGRGNFPDRFSARQFPNYSSELNVNALLLGDSALYLCASSEDPNEPQHFGDGTRLSIL.